This TCR beta chain was identified during a study of glioma-infiltrating T cells after dendritic cell vaccination. The wider study: Glioblastoma patients came from Phase I and II dendritic cell vaccination trials. Study observations and caveats: Longer survival after dendritic cell vaccination followed higher pretreatment TIL content. Survival was not directly related to TCR clonality in these patients.

Clones were sequenced by immunoSEQ multiplex PCR, and TCRdb holds only the in-frame ones, with some missing. The profile shows 100,000 or so clones, approximately 84% of them singletons. This clone was counted a single time. Its antigen is as yet unknown. Time point noted: after dendritic cell vaccination, including at tumor progression/relapse. Isocitrate dehydrogenase mutation was absent in all glioblastoma patients. Germline CDR1 is SGDLS and CDR2 is YYNGEE. V shed 4 bases, J shed 5 bases, and the junction held 8 bases outside the gene matches. The CDR3 is 14 residues long. This TCR was recovered from a human donor with glioblastoma. Here the sequenced sample was blood, taken after dendritic cell vaccination. The chain couples TRBV9 to TRBJ1-2; 7 bases line up with TRBD1. The CDR3 coding sequence is TGTGCCAGCAGCCCACCGGGACAGCTTTATGGCTACACCTTC. The encoded protein is CASSPPGQLYGYTF.